These 28 T cell receptor beta chains originate from one sample sequenced in a study of blood T cell repertoires in COVID-19. The assay was immunoSEQ multiplex PCR, and TCRdb's table has in-frame clones only and misses some. The sample lists over 300,000 clones; roughly 85% were seen once. Sequencing used peripheral blood. The receptors were sampled from a human donor in a cohort sampled during active COVID-19.

The chain recombines TRBV20-1 with TRBJ1-2; D unclear. CDR1 and CDR2 from the germline V gene are DFQATT and SNEGSKA (reference sequence). This CDR3 comprises 10 residues. V gave up 4 bases and J gave up 8 bases, with 8 bases separating them. The CDR3 loop reads CSATFGGYTF. In nucleotides, the CDR3 is TGCAGTGCTACTTTCGGGGGCTACACCTTC.

The V call is TRBV19, the J call TRBJ2-2, with D possibly TRBD2 on 7 matching bases. CDR3 length equals 16 residues. Trimming took off 11 bases at V and 1 base at J, with 20 bases between the two ends. Germline loops: CDR1 LNHDA, CDR2 SQIVND (reference sequence). The CDR3 DNA reads TGTGCCGTAAGGGACCGGGGGGCCTTGAACACCGGGGAGCTGTTTTTT. Encoded protein: CAVRDRGALNTGELFF.

This clone has only a few counts. The rearrangement links TRBV14 to TRBJ1-2, with D maybe TRBD1 (6 bases). The CDR3 has 16 amino acids. Trimming shortened V by 4 bases and J by 3 bases, and 18 bases separated the two germline ends. Germline CDR1 reads SGHDN; CDR2 reads FVKESK. In DNA form, the CDR3 reads TGTGCCAGCAGCCCAAAACAGGGCTGGAGCGACTATGGCTACACCTTC. Amino acids: CASSPKQGWSDYGYTF.

This clone was seen more than once but under ten times. The J gene is TRBJ1-1, the V gene TRBV6-2 or TRBV6-3; 12 nucleotides line up with TRBD1. The CDR3 sequence is 18 residues long. Germline CDR1 MNHEY, CDR2 SVGEGT. V gave up 6 bases and J gave up 6 bases; unmatched junction bases: 17. CDR3 residues: CASSSGQGASRWKSEAFF. The CDR3 DNA sequence: TGTGCCAGCAGCTCGGGACAGGGGGCGTCTAGGTGGAAGTCTGAAGCTTTCTTT.

The rearrangement joins TRBV30 to TRBJ1-2; no clear D. Trimming removed 3 bases at V and 2 bases at J, with 10 bases between. The CDR3 length is 13 residues. Germline CDR1 GTSNPN, CDR2 SVGIG (reference sequence). The CDR3 is CAWSATPNYGYTF. CDR3 coding DNA: TGTGCCTGGAGCGCCACACCCAACTATGGCTACACCTTC.

In its sample, this clone was seen once. This rearrangement joins TRBV10-3 to TRBJ2-7, with D uncertain. This CDR3 spans 12 amino acids. V was trimmed by 3 bases and J by 2 bases, leaving 5 bases between them. Germline V gene data show CDR1 as ENHRY and CDR2 as SYGVKD. As DNA, the CDR3 is TGTGCCATCAGTGACACAACCTACGAGCAGTACTTC. This codes for CAISDTTYEQYF.

J is TRBJ2-1 and V is TRBV10-3; 12 bases fit TRBD1. CDR3 length equals 16 residues. The trim removed 7 bases at V and 7 bases at J, leaving 11 bases unmatched. In germline, CDR1 is ENHRY, CDR2 SYGVKD. The CDR3 sequence is CAIIGTRDRGQNEQFF. CDR3 nucleotides: TGTGCCATCATCGGCACCCGGGACAGGGGGCAAAATGAGCAGTTCTTC.

The chain carries TRBV5-1 and TRBJ2-3, with 8 bases fitting TRBD2. The CDR3 sequence is 14 residues long. Germline assignment: CDR1 SGHRS and CDR2 YFSETQ. With V trimmed by 2 bases and J by 5 bases, 4 bases remained unmatched. The DNA of the CDR3 is TGCGCCAGCAGCTTCAGCGGGGGCGAAGATACGCAGTATTTT. Amino acids: CASSFSGGEDTQYF.

The genes are TRBV27 and TRBJ1-1; 11 bases map to TRBD1. J was trimmed by 3 bases and V by 6 bases; bases with no gene match: 6. In germline, CDR1 is MNHEY, CDR2 SMNVEV (reference sequence). The CDR3 length is 15 residues. The CDR3 DNA reads TGTGCCAGCAGGGACAGGGGGCGATCGGACACTGAAGCTTTCTTT. This translates into CASRDRGRSDTEAFF.

This clone was observed a few times. This chain connects TRBV18 to TRBJ2-2; the D is unclear. Germline loops: CDR1 KGHSH, CDR2 LQKENI. The CDR3 sequence is 14 residues long. V lost 2 bases, J lost 4 bases, and 8 bases lay in between. CDR3 in DNA: TGTGCCAGCTCACCAGGCCCATTCACCGGGGAGCTGTTTTTT. Amino acids: CASSPGPFTGELFF.

The chain has TRBV7-8 and TRBJ2-1; 8 bases line up with TRBD2. The germline gives CDR1 SGHVS, CDR2 FQNEAQ. The ends lost 1 base at V and 8 bases at J; junction bases unmatched: 10. This CDR3 is built from 16 residues. CDR3 in amino acids: CASSLEGGTSYYEQFF. As DNA, the CDR3 is TGTGCCAGCAGCTTAGAGGGGGGGACTAGTTATTATGAGCAGTTCTTC.

The V call is TRBV5-1, the J call TRBJ1-4, with 8 positions matching TRBD1. The CDR3 covers 19 residues. V was pared by 4 bases and J by 0 bases, with 14 bases of the junction left unmatched. Germline CDR1 reads SGHRS; CDR2 reads YFSETQ. The CDR3 bases are TGCGCCAGCAGCCGTTATAAGACAGGGGATCATACAACTAATGAAAAACTGTTTTTT. Its translation is CASSRYKTGDHTTNEKLFF.

The chain joins TRBV2 to TRBJ1-2; D is possibly TRBD1 (6 bases). The V gene lost 8 bases and the J gene lost 2 bases, with 9 bases spanning the gap. CDR1 is SNHLY, CDR2 FYNNEI, per germline. The CDR3 contains 12 residues. CDR3 bases: TGTGCCAGCCAACAGGGAAACTATGGCTACACCTTC. Translation gives CASQQGNYGYTF.

V gene TRBV11-3 combines with J gene TRBJ1-3; D is possibly TRBD1 (5 bases). The CDR3 consists of 16 residues. Germline assignment: CDR1 SGHNT and CDR2 YENEEA. V dropped 4 bases and J dropped 0 bases, with 13 bases sitting between them. The CDR3 reads CASSYGRESSGNTIYF. The CDR3, as DNA: TGTGCCAGCAGCTATGGCAGGGAAAGCTCTGGAAACACCATATATTTT.

The genes are TRBV11-3 and TRBJ2-3; TRBD2 matches at 7 bases. CDR1 and CDR2 (germline): SGHNT, YENEEA. The CDR3 consists of 15 residues. Losses at the gene ends were 6 bases for V and 4 bases for J; bases not matched to a gene: 10. The DNA for the CDR3 is TGTGCCAGCAGTTCTACGGGGGGAGAGGCAGATACGCAGTATTTT. Its translation: CASSSTGGEADTQYF.

The chain combines TRBV4-1 with TRBJ1-5, with D unresolved. The CDR3 spans 15 residues. Looked up from germline, CDR1 is MGHRA and CDR2 is YSYEKL. The germline V and J ends were trimmed by 0 bases and 2 bases, with 8 bases remaining between them. The CDR3 spells CASSQDWRGNQPQHF. Here the CDR3 DNA reads TGCGCCAGCAGCCAAGATTGGCGGGGCAATCAGCCCCAGCATTTT.

The V gene is TRBV18, the J gene TRBJ1-1; D is perhaps TRBD1 (5 bases). The germline V gene encodes CDR1 KGHSH and CDR2 LQKENI. The V end was cut by 3 bases, the J end by 6 bases, with 14 bases between. CDR3 length equals 14 residues. DNA of the CDR3: TGTGCCAGCTCACCCTGGGACTCTAGGGCTGAAGCTTTCTTT. It specifies CASSPWDSRAEAFF.

The rearrangement links TRBV11-3 to TRBJ2-1, with TRBD2 identical over 10 bases. V dropped 3 bases and J dropped 9; count of bases not matched to a gene: 5. From germline, CDR1 is SGHNT and CDR2 YENEEA. This CDR3 has 14 amino acids. CDR3 DNA: TGTGCCAGCAGCTTGGAGCGGGGGGGCCGTGAGCAGTTCTTC. Protein product: CASSLERGGREQFF.

The chain employs TRBV18 and TRBJ2-3; no clear D. CDR1 is KGHSH, CDR2 LQKENI, per germline. This CDR3 has 12 amino acids. The V end was cut by 2 bases, the J end by 7 bases, with 7 bases between. CDR3 nucleotides: TGTGCCAGCTCACCATTTAAAAATACGCAGTATTTT. It yields the protein CASSPFKNTQYF. The full variable domain, rest sourced from reference TRBV18 and TRBJ2-3, is NAGVMQNPRHLVRRRGQEARLRCSPMKGHSHVYWYRQLPEEGLKFMVYLQKENIIDESGMPKERFSAEFPKEGPSILRIQQVVRGDSAAYFCASSPFKNTQYFGPGTRLTVL.

The chain couples TRBV2 to TRBJ2-5; the match to TRBD2 covers 8 bases. CDR3 length: 15 residues. CDR1 SNHLY and CDR2 FYNNEI come from the germline V gene. After removal of 1 base from V and 5 bases from J, the junction contained 6 bases not matched to a gene. CDR3 DNA sequence: TGTGCCAGCAGTGAAGGTCCGGGACTAGTCGAGACCCAGTACTTC. It yields the protein CASSEGPGLVETQYF.

This clone was found once. This rearrangement joins TRBV3-1 (or the pseudogene TRBV3-2) to TRBJ2-7; D is ambiguous. Germline V gives CDR1 LGHDT, CDR2 YNNKEL (reference sequence). With 1 base removed from V and 0 bases from J, the gap between germline ends came to 16 bases. The CDR3 extends over 17 amino acids. The CDR3 loop is CASSQVSNWAPSYEQYF. DNA for the CDR3: TGTGCCAGCAGCCAAGTGTCGAATTGGGCACCCTCCTACGAGCAGTACTTC.

Of note for this clone: The germline gene is not matched at one end of the junction; a read error may be the cause. The chain combines TRBV20-1 with TRBJ1-1; D ambiguous. This CDR3 is built from 9 residues. Germline CDR1 DFQATT, CDR2 SNEGSKA (reference sequence). The CDR3 DNA reads as TGCAGTGCTAACATTGAAGCTTTCTTT. This gives the protein CSANIEAFF.

The chain recombines TRBV12-3 or TRBV12-4 with TRBJ1-5, with D perhaps TRBD1 (5 bases). This CDR3 region has 12 residues. The V end was cut by 3 bases, the J end by 7 bases, with 7 bases between. In DNA, the CDR3 is TGTGCCAGCAGTTTTGGGGCGCAGCCCCAGCATTTT. Protein product: CASSFGAQPQHF.

The rearrangement joins TRBV7-8 to TRBJ2-7, with 10 bases identical to TRBD2. The V and J ends lost 0 bases and 4 bases, in that order; junction bases with no gene match: 3. This CDR3 comprises 15 residues. Per germline, CDR1 SGHVS and CDR2 FQNEAQ. CDR3 sequence: CASSLAGTSVYEQYF. In DNA form, the CDR3 reads TGTGCCAGCAGCTTAGCCGGGACTAGCGTATACGAGCAGTACTTC.

The table lists this clone with a few counts. V gene TRBV19 combines with J gene TRBJ2-1; 8 bases match TRBD2. The CDR3 runs to 15 residues. Per the germline V gene, CDR1 is LNHDA and CDR2 is SQIVND (reference sequence). Trimming cost V 5 bases and J 3 bases; bases outside gene matches: 6. CDR3 sequence reads: CASSPGTSFYNEQFF. CDR3 sequence (DNA): TGTGCCAGTAGTCCGGGGACTAGTTTCTACAATGAGCAGTTCTTC.

This rearrangement joins TRBV19 to TRBJ1-5; TRBD1 is a possible D gene (6 bases). Germline V gene data show CDR1 as LNHDA and CDR2 as SQIVND (reference sequence). The CDR3 totals 15 residues. Trimming stripped 5 bases from V and 4 bases from J, with 15 bases between. CDR3 nucleotides: TGTGCCAGTAGTCAAGGACAGCCACAAAATCAGCCCCAGCATTTT. Encoded protein: CASSQGQPQNQPQHF.

The chain carries TRBV18 and TRBJ1-2; tentative D call: TRBD1 (5 bases). The CDR3 extends over 14 amino acids. The germline CDR1 and CDR2 sequences are KGHSH and LQKENI. Trimming removed 3 bases at V and 3 bases at J, with 11 bases between. The CDR3 loop reads CASSPVPRDYGYTF. Written as DNA, the CDR3 is TGTGCCAGCTCACCGGTTCCCAGGGACTATGGCTACACCTTC.

This clone was seen a single time. This sequence joins TRBV29-1 and TRBJ1-1; possibly TRBD1 for D (6 bases). The CDR3 is 14 residues long. Trimming took off 3 bases at V and 5 bases at J, with 16 bases between the two ends. The germline gives CDR1 SQVTM, CDR2 ANQGSEA. The CDR3 DNA sequence: TGCAGCGTTGAGAACCCAGGGGAATATACTGAAGCTTTCTTT. Amino acids: CSVENPGEYTEAFF.